Below are 27 T cell receptor beta chains sequenced from a single sample in a study of T cell repertoires in cytomegalovirus infection. MiXCR, run by TCRdb on the reads, gives a single entry per CDR3 protein. This sample has a few hundred thousand distinct CDR3 sequences; about 30% occur once, and the top ten carry 13%. The sample comprised PBMCs. All receptors come from a human donor in good health (CMV status not recorded). Some clones in this sample may be carry-over from other donors' samples.

This chain uses TRBV5-1 with TRBJ2-6, with 7 bases that match TRBD1. Trimming at V came to 4 bases and at J to 0 bases, leaving 7 bases not matched to a gene. The germline CDR1 and CDR2 sequences are SGHRS and YFSETQ. This CDR3 has 17 residues. CDR3 DNA: TGCGCCAGCAGCACGTCGACAGGGCTCTCTGGGGCCAACGTCCTGACTTTC. Its translation is CASSTSTGLSGANVLTF.

Only a few counts were recorded for this clonotype. The gene calls are TRBV4-3 and TRBJ2-7; 9 bases fit TRBD2. Germline-derived CDR1 and CDR2 are LGHNA and YSLEER. The CDR3 sequence is 15 residues long. The J segment lost 0 bases and the V segment lost 0 bases, leaving 0 bases of the junction unmatched. The CDR3 coding sequence is TGCGCCAGCAGCCAAGAGACTAGCGGCTCCTACGAGCAGTACTTC. It codes for CASSQETSGSYEQYF.

This chain's CDR3 is CASSSHGGNTEAFF. The CDR3 region has the DNA TGTGCCAGCAGCTCCCATGGGGGCAACACTGAAGCTTTCTTT. V gene TRBV6-2 or TRBV6-3 combines with J gene TRBJ1-1, with a tentative D call TRBD1 (6 bases). Germline values: CDR1 MNHEY, CDR2 SVGEGT. Deletions cut 6 bases from V and 2 bases from J, with 13 bases between. This CDR3 comprises 14 residues.

The chain combines TRBV28 with TRBJ2-5, with D perhaps being TRBD1 or TRBD2 (6 bases each). CDR3 length: 14 residues. V was trimmed by 4 bases and J by 1 base, leaving 10 bases between them. Germline values: CDR1 MDHEN, CDR2 SYDVKM. In DNA form, the CDR3 reads TGTGCCAGCAGTTCGGGGGCTAGCCAAGAGACCCAGTACTTC. Its translation: CASSSGASQETQYF.

On this clonotype: A much larger clonotype is one base distant, so this may be a read error. The V call is TRBV7-2, the J call TRBJ2-3; possibly TRBD2 for D (5 bases). Trimming took 1 base from V and 5 from J, leaving 19 bases between them. The length of the CDR3 is 17 residues. Germline loops: CDR1 SGHTA, CDR2 FQGNSA. CDR3 in amino acids: CASSLVLLEAPGDTQYF. The CDR3 DNA reads TGTGCCAGCAGCTTAGTTTTACTAGAGGCTCCAGGAGATACGCAGTATTTT.

The table lists this clonotype with many counts. This chain links TRBV7-2 with TRBJ1-3; 11 bases are a match to TRBD1. Germline V CDR1 and CDR2: SGHTA, FQGNSA. Trimming cost V 0 bases and J 4 bases; bases outside gene matches: 2. This CDR3 contains 16 residues. CDR3 residues: CASSLAGQGVGNTIYF. CDR3 DNA: TGTGCCAGCAGCTTAGCGGGACAGGGGGTAGGAAACACCATATATTTT.

The rearrangement uses TRBV4-3 and TRBJ2-2; 8 bases match TRBD2. The germline V gene encodes CDR1 LGHNA and CDR2 YSLEER. Unmatched junction bases numbered 6, after V lost 3 bases and J lost 6 bases. This CDR3 region has 15 residues. The CDR3 DNA reads TGCGCCAGCAGCCAGGCTAGAGCGGGAGCCGGGGAGCTGTTTTTT. Translating gives CASSQARAGAGELFF.

This clonotype was seen a handful of times. The chain has TRBV7-2 and TRBJ2-5; 10 nucleotides match TRBD2. With V trimmed by 3 bases and J by 5 bases, 9 bases remained unmatched. In germline, CDR1 is SGHTA, CDR2 FQGNSA. This CDR3 has 16 amino acids. This chain's CDR3 is CASSFSSGRAAETQYF. In DNA form, the CDR3 reads TGTGCCAGCAGCTTTTCAAGCGGGAGGGCCGCGGAGACCCAGTACTTC.

The rearrangement links TRBV4-3 to TRBJ2-1; no clear D. Germline V CDR1 and CDR2: LGHNA, YSLEER. The CDR3 extends over 15 amino acids. V lost 0 bases to trimming and J lost 3 bases, with 9 bases between them. Written as DNA, the CDR3 is TGCGCCAGCAGCCAAGAGGCGCTAGTCTACAATGAGCAGTTCTTC. Amino acid sequence: CASSQEALVYNEQFF.

The V gene is TRBV6-2 or TRBV6-3, the J gene TRBJ2-1, with 10 bases lining up with TRBD2. The CDR3 is made up of 14 amino acids. V lost 7 bases and J lost 6; bases outside the gene matches: 6. In germline, CDR1 is MNHEY, CDR2 SVGEGT. The CDR3 DNA reads TGTGCCAGCACCCTAGCGGGAGTAGTCAATGAGCAGTTCTTC. Translation: CASTLAGVVNEQFF.

The rearrangement joins TRBV4-3 to TRBJ2-5, with 7 positions matching TRBD2. Germline V lookup: CDR1 LGHNA, CDR2 YSLEER. J was trimmed by 6 bases and V by 1 base; bases with no gene match: 11. This CDR3 comprises 16 residues. CDR3 amino acids: CASSQGWEGVYQTQYF. For the CDR3, the DNA is TGCGCCAGCAGCCAAGGGTGGGAGGGAGTATATCAGACCCAGTACTTC.

The J gene is TRBJ2-1, the V gene TRBV12-3 or TRBV12-4; TRBD1 aligns across 8 bases. V lost 8 bases, J lost 7 bases, and 10 bases stayed unmatched. CDR3 length equals 14 residues. This CDR3 is CASYFQDRANEQFF. As DNA, the CDR3 is TGTGCCAGCTACTTCCAGGACAGGGCGAATGAGCAGTTCTTC.

The CDR3 DNA reads as TGTGCCAGCTCACCAAGGGACACCCTCTACGAGCAGTACTTC. It encodes CASSPRDTLYEQYF. The V call is TRBV18, the J call TRBJ2-7; TRBD1 might be the D (6 bases). V shed 2 bases and J shed 3 bases, with 11 bases lying between them. The germline V gene encodes CDR1 KGHSH and CDR2 LQKENI. The CDR3 runs 14 residues.

The rearrangement joins TRBV4-1 to TRBJ2-1; D remains ambiguous. Germline V gene sequence: CDR1 MGHRA, CDR2 YSYEKL. CDR3 length: 15 amino acids. V was cut by 4 bases and J by 4 bases, with 14 bases left in between. The CDR3 DNA reads as TGCGCCAGCAGCCTCCAGGCTAGTCGGTACAATGAGCAGTTCTTC. This sequence encodes CASSLQASRYNEQFF.

Many counts were recorded for this clonotype. The chain uses TRBV7-6 and TRBJ2-3; D uncertain. This CDR3 region has 12 residues. Germline CDR1 is SGHVS and CDR2 is FNYEAQ. V lost 4 bases and J 5 bases, leaving 7 bases between the germline ends. DNA of the CDR3: TGTGCCAGCAGCTCCAGTTTAGATACGCAGTATTTT. It translates to CASSSSLDTQYF. Variable domain in full (rest from reference TRBV7-6 and TRBJ2-3): GAGVSQSPRYKVTKRGQDVALRCDPISGHVSLYWYRQALGQGPEFLTYFNYEAQQDKSGLPNDRFSAERPEGSISTLTIQRTEQRDSAMYRCASSSSLDTQYFGPGTRLTVL.

This clonotype was detected only a few times. The V and J genes are TRBV4-3 and TRBJ2-7, with 12 bases lining up with TRBD2. The CDR3 is 15 residues long. From germline, CDR1 is LGHNA and CDR2 YSLEER. The ends lost 1 base at V and 4 bases at J; junction bases unmatched: 2. CDR3 protein: CASSQGTSGIYEQYF. The CDR3 DNA reads TGCGCCAGCAGCCAAGGGACTAGCGGGATTTACGAGCAGTACTTC.

A few counts support this clonotype. The chain has TRBV7-2 and TRBJ2-1; 8 nucleotides match TRBD2. V lost 1 base to trimming and J lost 7 bases; unmatched junction nucleotides: 6. This CDR3 spans 15 amino acids. Germline V gene lookup returns CDR1 SGHTA and CDR2 FQGNSA. The CDR3 sequence: CASSLGPGGGNEQFF. DNA of the CDR3: TGTGCCAGCAGCTTAGGACCCGGCGGGGGGAATGAGCAGTTCTTC.

This clonotype was found a few times. The J gene is TRBJ2-3, the V gene TRBV7-3, with TRBD2 matching over 10 bases. This CDR3 is built from 15 residues. Germline CDR1 reads SGHTA; CDR2 reads FQGTGA. V dropped 5 bases and J dropped 5; count of bases not matched to a gene: 7. The DNA of the CDR3 is TGTGCCAGCAGCCCACAACTAGCGGGACTAGATACGCAGTATTTT. This encodes CASSPQLAGLDTQYF.

The J gene is TRBJ2-7, the V gene TRBV6-2 or TRBV6-3; 9 positions agree with TRBD1. Germline CDR1 reads MNHEY; CDR2 reads SVGEGT. This CDR3 region has 13 residues. Trimming took 7 bases from V and 6 from J; bases not matched to a gene: 7. The CDR3, as DNA: TGTGCCAGCACACGGACAGGGGTGCGCGAGCAGTACTTC. Translation gives CASTRTGVREQYF.

The chain couples TRBV29-1 to TRBJ2-1; 7 bases agree with TRBD2. There are 14 residues in the CDR3. Germline V CDR1 and CDR2: SQVTM, ANQGSEA. V dropped 5 bases and J dropped 3; count of bases not matched to a gene: 7. DNA for the CDR3: TGCAGCGTTCCCGGGACTACATACTACAATGAGCAGTTCTTC. This gives the protein CSVPGTTYYNEQFF.

This clonotype was observed a handful of times. The chain employs TRBV6-5 and TRBJ1-6; no clear D. CDR3 length equals 14 residues. Trimming took off 8 bases at V and 15 bases at J, with 23 bases between the two ends. Germline values: CDR1 MNHEY, CDR2 SVGAGI. CDR3 nucleotides: TGTGCCAGCTCCCTTGGCAGCACGGATTCGAGCCTCCACTTT. This sequence encodes CASSLGSTDSSLHF.

The sample holds many counts of this clonotype. J is TRBJ1-3 and V is TRBV7-2, with 9 bases lining up with TRBD1. The CDR3 runs 14 residues. CDR1 SGHTA and CDR2 FQGNSA come from the germline V gene. The V segment lost 6 bases and the J segment 7 bases; nucleotides outside the gene matches: 7. CDR3 nucleotide sequence: TGTGCCAGCAGGAGGGGACAGGGCGGGAACACCATATATTTT. Its protein product is CASRRGQGGNTIYF. The complete variable domain, with remaining parts taken from reference TRBV7-2 and TRBJ1-3, reads GAGVSQSPSNKVTEKGKDVELRCDPISGHTALYWYRQSLGQGLEFLIYFQGNSAPDKSGLPSDRFSAERTGGSVSTLTIQRTQQEDSAVYLCASRRGQGGNTIYFGEGSWLTVV.

This clonotype was observed many times. The V call is TRBV7-6, the J call TRBJ2-3, with D perhaps TRBD1 or TRBD2 (5 bases each). The germline V and J ends were trimmed by 1 base and 2 bases, with 16 bases remaining between them. CDR3 size: 17 residues. Germline loops: CDR1 SGHVS, CDR2 FNYEAQ. CDR3 loop: CASSLGGGTGNTDTQYF. In DNA, the CDR3 is TGTGCCAGCAGCTTAGGAGGTGGGACGGGAAACACAGATACGCAGTATTTT. Filled out from reference TRBV7-6 and TRBJ2-3, the complete variable domain reads GAGVSQSPRYKVTKRGQDVALRCDPISGHVSLYWYRQALGQGPEFLTYFNYEAQQDKSGLPNDRFSAERPEGSISTLTIQRTEQRDSAMYRCASSLGGGTGNTDTQYFGPGTRLTVL.

This chain connects TRBV5-6 to TRBJ2-6; D not certain. V was clipped by 5 bases and J by 4 bases, with 10 bases between them. The germline CDR1 and CDR2 sequences are SGHDT and YYEEEE. The CDR3 runs to 14 residues. CDR3 DNA: TGTGCCAGCAGTCCCATGGCCGGGGCCAACGTCCTGACTTTC. Protein product: CASSPMAGANVLTF.

This rearrangement joins TRBV7-2 to TRBJ2-3; 10 bases fit TRBD2. The CDR3 is 15 amino acids. With 6 bases clipped from V and 2 bases from J, the junction kept 5 bases outside the gene matches. Germline-derived CDR1 and CDR2 are SGHTA and FQGNSA. The CDR3 sequence: CASRPLAGATDTQYF. CDR3 in DNA: TGTGCCAGCAGGCCTCTAGCGGGGGCCACAGATACGCAGTATTTT.

This clonotype was found many times. The V gene is TRBV7-2, the J gene TRBJ2-1, with TRBD1 matching 8 bases. CDR3 size: 13 residues. The V gene's germline CDR1 is SGHTA and CDR2 FQGNSA. J gave up 9 bases and V 7 bases, and 8 bases lay outside the gene matches. The CDR3 nucleotides read TGTGCCAGCAACGACAGGGGATTGAGTGAGCAGTTCTTC. As protein: CASNDRGLSEQFF. Looking up the rest from reference TRBV7-2 and TRBJ2-1 gives the full variable domain: GAGVSQSPSNKVTEKGKDVELRCDPISGHTALYWYRQSLGQGLEFLIYFQGNSAPDKSGLPSDRFSAERTGGSVSTLTIQRTQQEDSAVYLCASNDRGLSEQFFGPGTRLTVL.

This clonotype appeared a few times. J is TRBJ2-1 and V is TRBV7-8; TRBD2 agrees at 10 bases. This CDR3 has 14 amino acids. J lost 9 bases, V lost 3 bases, and 5 bases had no gene match. Germline assignment: CDR1 SGHVS and CDR2 FQNEAQ. CDR3 loop: CASSLRLAGREQFF. The CDR3 DNA follows: TGTGCCAGCAGCTTGAGACTAGCGGGTCGTGAGCAGTTCTTC.